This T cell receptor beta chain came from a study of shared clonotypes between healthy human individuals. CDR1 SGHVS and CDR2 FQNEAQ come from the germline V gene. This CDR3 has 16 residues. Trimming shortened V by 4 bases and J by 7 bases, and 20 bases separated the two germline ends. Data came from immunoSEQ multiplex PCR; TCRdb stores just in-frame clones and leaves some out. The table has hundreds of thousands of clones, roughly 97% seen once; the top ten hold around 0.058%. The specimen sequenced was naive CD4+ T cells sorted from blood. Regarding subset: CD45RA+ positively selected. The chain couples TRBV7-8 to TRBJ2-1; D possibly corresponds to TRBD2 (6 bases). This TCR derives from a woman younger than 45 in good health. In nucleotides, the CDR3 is TGTGCCAGCAGCTCCGATCTAGGAGGGTTGGGTAATGAGCAGTTCTTC. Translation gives CASSSDLGGLGNEQFF. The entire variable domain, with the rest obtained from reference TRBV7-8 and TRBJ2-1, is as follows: GAGVSQSPRYKVAKRGQDVALRCDPISGHVSLFWYQQALGQGPEFLTYFQNEAQLDKSGLPSDRFFAERPEGSVSTLKIQRTQQEDSAVYLCASSSDLGGLGNEQFFGPGTRLTVL.